The T cell receptor beta chain under discussion was sequenced for a study of identical twins. Between the trimmed V and J ends, which lost 2 bases and 4 bases, there was a span of 6 bases. CDR3 length: 13 amino acids. TCRdb passed the 5' RACE reads through MiXCR, listing each CDR3 protein once. The table lists approximately 630,000 distinct CDR3 sequences, 7.1% of them singletons. This clonotype was picked up many times. This sample was also put to use in a study of yellow fever vaccine responses in identical twins.

The chain carries TRBV12-3 or TRBV12-4 and TRBJ1-3, with D tentatively TRBD1 (5 bases). The clonotype comes from a woman between 18 and 30 years old in good health. Input material: PBMCs. CDR3 nucleotide sequence: TGTGCCAGCAGTTTACCAGGGGGAAACACCATATATTTT. Translated, it gives CASSLPGGNTIYF.